This entry describes one T cell receptor beta chain. Its antigen is currently unknown. Germline trimming cut 5 bases from V and 3 bases from J; bases unmatched to any gene: 4. CDR1 and CDR2 from the germline V gene are SGHRS and YFSETQ. The CDR3 consists of 14 residues. Donors sampled were nominally healthy, though unrecorded immune exposures were likely. The sample is drawn from a study of cytomegalovirus exposure and HLA in healthy donors. General study points: In a later analysis, DRB1 alleles had the most associated TCRs; HLA-C alleles the fewest. Owing to their indistinguishability, certain V segments, notably TRBV6-2 and TRBV6-3, were excluded.

PCR employed 60 Vbeta and 13 Jbeta primers. The assay was immunoSEQ multiplex PCR, and TCRdb's table has in-frame clones only and misses some. This sample lists tens of thousands of clones; its ten largest clones have 2.7%. V and J are TRBV5-1 and TRBJ2-2, with 7 bases fitting TRBD2. The sequence derives from a man aged 40-50 years in good health and CMV-seronegative. Sequencing was performed on PBMCs. This CDR3 is CASSIGLDTGELFF. For the CDR3, the DNA is TGCGCCAGCAGTATCGGACTAGACACCGGGGAGCTGTTTTTT.